The rows below give T cell receptor beta chains drawn from one sample of a study of OX40 agonist ivuxolimab in advanced cancers. Some clones are missing from TCRdb's copy, which holds only in-frame ones; the method was immunoSEQ multiplex PCR. The sample has over 70,000 clones; 70% to 90% are singletons. The source was CD4+ or CD8+ T cells sorted from blood, collected in a trial of the OX40 agonist ivuxolimab. The receptors derive from an adult with an advanced solid tumor such as melanoma, head and neck, liver or kidney cancer. Both conserved end residues are part of each CDR3. Fields, in order: clone size, V gene, D gene, J gene, CDR3 protein, CDR3 DNA. A D gene is named only where the DNA matches it firmly. Clone size appears in some rows only: once, few, many, or a class for an expanded clone.

clone_size: .; v_call: TRBV10-3; d_call: TRBD2; j_call: TRBJ2-7; cdr3_aa: CAISEIRGGTYEQYF; cdr3_nt: TGTGCCATCAGTGAGATAAGGGGAGGGACCTACGAGCAGTACTTC
clone_size: many; v_call: TRBV6-1; d_call: .; j_call: TRBJ1-4; cdr3_aa: CASSELGVNEKLFF; cdr3_nt: TGTGCCAGCAGTGAACTAGGGGTTAATGAAAAACTGTTTTTT
clone_size: .; v_call: TRBV30; d_call: .; j_call: TRBJ1-3; cdr3_aa: CAWSVQSGNTIYF; cdr3_nt: TGTGCCTGGAGTGTACAATCTGGAAACACCATATATTTT
clone_size: .; v_call: TRBV5-6; d_call: .; j_call: TRBJ2-1; cdr3_aa: CASSFRNTAYNEQFF; cdr3_nt: TGTGCCAGCAGCTTTAGGAACACTGCCTACAATGAGCAGTTCTTC
clone_size: few; v_call: TRBV28; d_call: .; j_call: TRBJ1-1; cdr3_aa: CASRGNTEAFF; cdr3_nt: TGTGCCAGCAGGGGGAACACTGAAGCTTTCTTT
clone_size: .; v_call: TRBV7-2; d_call: TRBD2; j_call: TRBJ2-7; cdr3_aa: CASSPGGLAGGPYEQYF; cdr3_nt: TGTGCCAGCAGCCCCGGCGGGCTAGCGGGAGGGCCCTACGAGCAGTACTTC
clone_size: .; v_call: TRBV9; d_call: TRBD2; j_call: TRBJ2-1; cdr3_aa: CASSVDGREAYNEQFF; cdr3_nt: TGTGCCAGCAGCGTAGATGGGCGGGAGGCATACAATGAGCAGTTCTTC
clone_size: once; v_call: TRBV19; d_call: .; j_call: TRBJ2-2; cdr3_aa: CASSRREAGELFF; cdr3_nt: TGTGCCAGTAGTCGGAGGGAGGCCGGGGAGCTGTTTTTT
clone_size: once; v_call: TRBV4-1; d_call: .; j_call: TRBJ2-1; cdr3_aa: CASSQAPGYNEQFF; cdr3_nt: TGCGCCAGCAGCCAAGCTCCAGGGTACAATGAGCAGTTCTTC
clone_size: .; v_call: TRBV18; d_call: TRBD1; j_call: TRBJ2-7; cdr3_aa: CASSPRQGPYEQYF; cdr3_nt: TGTGCCAGCTCACCACGACAGGGACCCTACGAGCAGTACTTC
clone_size: .; v_call: TRBV4-1; d_call: .; j_call: TRBJ1-2; cdr3_aa: CASSQTLSMGYGYTF; cdr3_nt: TGCGCCAGCAGCCAGACCTTATCCATGGGGTATGGCTACACCTTC
clone_size: .; v_call: TRBV5-1; d_call: .; j_call: TRBJ1-1; cdr3_aa: CASSLRGLNTEAFF; cdr3_nt: TGCGCCAGCAGCTTACGGGGACTAAACACTGAAGCTTTCTTT
clone_size: .; v_call: TRBV28; d_call: .; j_call: TRBJ2-7; cdr3_aa: CASSPPDSYEQYF; cdr3_nt: TGTGCCAGCAGTCCTCCGGACTCCTACGAGCAGTACTTC
clone_size: .; v_call: TRBV18; d_call: TRBD2; j_call: TRBJ2-3; cdr3_aa: CASSPRGGTRLPSSTDTQYF; cdr3_nt: TGTGCCAGCTCACCCCGCGGGGGGACTAGGCTACCTTCTAGCACAGATACGCAGTATTTT
clone_size: .; v_call: TRBV5-6; d_call: .; j_call: TRBJ2-1; cdr3_aa: CASSSGLAPYNEQFF; cdr3_nt: TGTGCCAGCAGCTCGGGACTGGCCCCCTACAATGAGCAGTTCTTC
clone_size: .; v_call: TRBV6-6; d_call: TRBD1; j_call: TRBJ2-7; cdr3_aa: CASSAGTGSSYEQYF; cdr3_nt: TGTGCCAGCAGTGCCGGGACAGGGTCCTCCTACGAGCAGTACTTC
clone_size: .; v_call: TRBV7-6; d_call: .; j_call: TRBJ1-5; cdr3_aa: CASSPTGGNQPQHF; cdr3_nt: TGTGCCAGCAGCCCGACCGGCGGCAATCAGCCCCAGCATTTT
clone_size: .; v_call: TRBV28; d_call: .; j_call: TRBJ1-4; cdr3_aa: CASRNGANEKLFF; cdr3_nt: TGTGCCAGCAGGAATGGAGCTAATGAAAAACTGTTTTTT
clone_size: .; v_call: TRBV5-1; d_call: .; j_call: TRBJ1-4; cdr3_aa: CASKLRTDDEKLFF; cdr3_nt: TGCGCCAGCAAGCTGAGGACGGACGATGAAAAACTGTTTTTT
clone_size: .; v_call: TRBV29-1; d_call: TRBD1; j_call: TRBJ2-3; cdr3_aa: CSVEGRLLTGDTQYF; cdr3_nt: TGCAGCGTTGAAGGAAGACTACTGACAGGGGACACGCAGTATTTT
clone_size: once; v_call: TRBV7-2; d_call: .; j_call: TRBJ2-1; cdr3_aa: CASSLGFVPGEQFF; cdr3_nt: TGTGCCAGCAGCTTAGGCTTTGTCCCCGGGGAGCAGTTCTTC
clone_size: .; v_call: TRBV9; d_call: .; j_call: TRBJ2-1; cdr3_aa: CASSVDGGVDEQFF; cdr3_nt: TGTGCCAGCAGCGTAGATGGGGGTGTGGATGAGCAGTTCTTC
clone_size: .; v_call: TRBV19; d_call: .; j_call: TRBJ2-1; cdr3_aa: CASSIMYNEQFF; cdr3_nt: TGTGCCAGTAGTATTATGTACAATGAGCAGTTCTTC
clone_size: .; v_call: TRBV4-1; d_call: TRBD1; j_call: TRBJ2-5; cdr3_aa: CASSQVEGAGETQYF; cdr3_nt: TGCGCCAGCAGCCAAGTTGAGGGGGCAGGGGAGACCCAGTACTTC
clone_size: .; v_call: TRBV27; d_call: .; j_call: TRBJ1-2; cdr3_aa: CASTPNKGHGYGYTF; cdr3_nt: TGTGCCAGCACCCCAAACAAGGGGCATGGCTATGGCTACACCTTC
clone_size: .; v_call: TRBV28; d_call: TRBD2; j_call: TRBJ2-1; cdr3_aa: CASSLTSGRAGYNEQFF; cdr3_nt: TGTGCCAGCAGTTTAACTAGCGGGAGAGCTGGCTACAATGAGCAGTTCTTC
clone_size: .; v_call: TRBV27; d_call: .; j_call: TRBJ2-1; cdr3_aa: CASSPTRPHNEQFF; cdr3_nt: TGTGCCAGCAGTCCGACAAGGCCTCACAATGAGCAGTTCTTC
clone_size: few; v_call: TRBV9; d_call: .; j_call: TRBJ2-3; cdr3_aa: CASSAGGGRTDTQYF; cdr3_nt: TGTGCCAGCAGCGCAGGGGGAGGCCGCACAGATACGCAGTATTTT
clone_size: .; v_call: TRBV29-1; d_call: .; j_call: TRBJ2-7; cdr3_aa: CSVRGDSYEQYF; cdr3_nt: TGCAGCGTTAGAGGGGACTCCTACGAGCAGTACTTC
clone_size: .; v_call: TRBV4-1; d_call: .; j_call: TRBJ2-1; cdr3_aa: CASSHAMMGNEQFF; cdr3_nt: TGCGCCAGCAGCCACGCAATGATGGGCAATGAGCAGTTCTTC
clone_size: few; v_call: TRBV5-4; d_call: TRBD1; j_call: TRBJ1-5; cdr3_aa: CASSWYGQGGQPQHF; cdr3_nt: TGTGCCAGCAGCTGGTACGGACAGGGGGGACAGCCCCAGCATTTT
clone_size: .; v_call: TRBV11-3; d_call: .; j_call: TRBJ2-4; cdr3_aa: CASSLVTGWTKNIQYF; cdr3_nt: TGTGCCAGCAGCTTAGTAACAGGGTGGACCAAAAACATTCAGTACTTC
clone_size: .; v_call: TRBV19; d_call: .; j_call: TRBJ2-7; cdr3_aa: CASSGPGDSYEQYF; cdr3_nt: TGTGCCAGTAGTGGGCCGGGAGACTCCTACGAGCAGTACTTC
clone_size: once; v_call: TRBV6-5; d_call: TRBD2; j_call: TRBJ2-5; cdr3_aa: CASTPSGRFQETQYF; cdr3_nt: TGTGCCAGTACTCCTAGCGGGAGGTTTCAAGAGACCCAGTACTTC
clone_size: .; v_call: TRBV6-1; d_call: TRBD2; j_call: TRBJ2-5; cdr3_aa: CASSESGGRETQYF; cdr3_nt: TGTGCCAGCAGTGAATCGGGAGGGCGGGAGACCCAGTACTTC
clone_size: .; v_call: TRBV7-3; d_call: TRBD2; j_call: TRBJ2-1; cdr3_aa: CASSSGWLAGDTDEQFF; cdr3_nt: TGTGCCAGCAGCTCCGGTTGGCTAGCGGGAGATACCGATGAGCAGTTCTTC
clone_size: .; v_call: TRBV28; d_call: TRBD1; j_call: TRBJ2-1; cdr3_aa: CASSLFRTGGNEQFF; cdr3_nt: TGTGCCAGCAGTTTATTTCGGACAGGGGGTAATGAGCAGTTCTTC
clone_size: .; v_call: TRBV27; d_call: .; j_call: TRBJ1-1; cdr3_aa: CASSGVLTEAFF; cdr3_nt: TGTGCCAGCAGTGGGGTGTTAACTGAAGCTTTCTTT
clone_size: .; v_call: TRBV11-2; d_call: .; j_call: TRBJ2-7; cdr3_aa: CASSPNPTGTYEQYF; cdr3_nt: TGTGCCAGCAGCCCAAACCCAACAGGGACCTACGAGCAGTACTTC
clone_size: .; v_call: TRBV30; d_call: .; j_call: TRBJ1-1; cdr3_aa: CAWSGYGEAFF; cdr3_nt: TGTGCCTGGAGTGGGTATGGTGAAGCTTTCTTT
clone_size: once; v_call: TRBV28; d_call: .; j_call: TRBJ2-3; cdr3_aa: CASATGLLADTQYF; cdr3_nt: TGTGCCAGCGCCACGGGACTTTTGGCAGATACGCAGTATTTT
clone_size: .; v_call: TRBV6-5; d_call: .; j_call: TRBJ2-5; cdr3_aa: CASTNPLGGKETQYF; cdr3_nt: TGTGCCAGCACTAACCCTTTGGGGGGAAAGGAGACCCAGTACTTC
clone_size: .; v_call: TRBV9; d_call: .; j_call: TRBJ1-6; cdr3_aa: CASGTAINSPLHF; cdr3_nt: TGTGCCAGCGGTACTGCGATCAATTCACCCCTCCACTTT
clone_size: .; v_call: TRBV6-1; d_call: TRBD1; j_call: TRBJ1-5; cdr3_aa: CASSDLRQGAHQPQHF; cdr3_nt: TGTGCCAGCAGTGATCTCCGACAGGGGGCGCACCAGCCCCAGCATTTT
clone_size: .; v_call: TRBV29-1; d_call: .; j_call: TRBJ2-5; cdr3_aa: CSGSKGVGAQETQYF; cdr3_nt: TGCAGCGGTTCTAAGGGGGTAGGGGCCCAAGAGACCCAGTACTTC
clone_size: .; v_call: TRBV6-1; d_call: .; j_call: TRBJ2-7; cdr3_aa: CASREGGASYEQYF; cdr3_nt: TGTGCCAGCCGCGAGGGGGGGGCGTCCTACGAGCAGTACTTC
clone_size: .; v_call: TRBV7-9; d_call: .; j_call: TRBJ2-1; cdr3_aa: CASTPGGGEYNEQFF; cdr3_nt: TGTGCCAGCACCCCTGGAGGGGGAGAGTACAATGAGCAGTTCTTC
clone_size: .; v_call: TRBV30; d_call: .; j_call: TRBJ2-7; cdr3_aa: CAWRADTSYYEQYF; cdr3_nt: TGTGCCTGGAGAGCGGACACCTCTTACTACGAGCAGTACTTC
clone_size: .; v_call: TRBV7-8; d_call: .; j_call: TRBJ2-7; cdr3_aa: CASSLGLGTDPREQYF; cdr3_nt: TGTGCCAGCAGCTTAGGGCTTGGGACCGACCCAAGGGAGCAGTACTTC
clone_size: .; v_call: TRBV10-3; d_call: TRBD2; j_call: TRBJ2-3; cdr3_aa: CAISSGLAADTQYF; cdr3_nt: TGTGCCATCAGTTCGGGACTAGCAGCAGATACGCAGTATTTT
clone_size: .; v_call: TRBV16; d_call: .; j_call: TRBJ2-4; cdr3_aa: CASSNGDIQYF; cdr3_nt: TGTGCCAGCAGCAATGGCGACATTCAGTACTTC